This T cell receptor (beta chain) was found in a study of regulatory T cells in long-lasting Graves disease. Study findings and constraints: Persistent disease exhibited a predilection for TRBV28, TRBJ1-2 and TRBJ2-5.

Time point: newly diagnosed GD, antithyroid drugs for less than 3 months. The TCR library used RNA extracted from PBMCs. The ends were cut back, 3 bases at V and 8 bases at J, with 20 bases in the middle. The CDR3 runs 16 residues. CDR3 regions were amplified by Arm-PCR using iRepertoire HTBI primers to build TCR beta libraries. Using its own MiXCR run on the multiplex PCR reads, TCRdb lists one record per CDR3 protein. The sample has approximately 400,000 distinct CDR3 sequences, about 15% seen once. As regards this clonotype: Its antigen is as yet unknown.

This same sample was also part of a study on T cells in Graves' hyperthyroidism and ophthalmopathy.

The TCR originated in a woman aged 35 to 49 with Graves disease. The specimen comprised peripheral blood mononuclear cells (PBMCs), sampled at new diagnosis, from a patient treated with antithyroid drugs. The J gene is TRBJ2-1, the V gene TRBV12-3 or TRBV12-4, with D perhaps being TRBD1 or TRBD2 (5 bases each). In nucleotides, the CDR3 is TGTGCCAGCAGTTTCCCGCTGGGACGGCGGTTAGATGAGCAGTTCTTC. Translation: CASSFPLGRRLDEQFF.